What follows are 12 T cell receptor beta chains derived from one specimen sequenced in a study of response to subunit inactivated influenza vaccine. TCRdb processed the RT-PCR reads anew with MiXCR; each CDR3 protein has one entry. Here the sample spans just over 300,000 distinct CDR3 sequences, 20% to 25% being singletons. Here the sequenced sample was PBMCs from blood, taken about 20 months after vaccination. The receptors come from a man between 50 and 75 years old who received an inactivated influenza vaccine.

This clonotype has only a few counts. The chain is built from TRBV11-3 and TRBJ2-1; D uncertain. V was shortened by 0 bases and J by 4 bases, with 10 bases between the two germline ends. The germline gives CDR1 SGHNT, CDR2 YENEEA. This CDR3 is 15 amino acids long. The CDR3 DNA sequence: TGTGCCAGCAGCTTAGATACGGCTAGGTACAATGAGCAGTTCTTC. Amino acid sequence: CASSLDTARYNEQFF.

The CDR3 DNA reads as TGCGCCAGCAGTGACCCGCCAGGGACGCACAATGAGCAGTTCTTC. Translation: CASSDPPGTHNEQFF. This sequence joins TRBV10-2 and TRBJ2-1; D may be TRBD1 or TRBD2 (5 bases each). The CDR3 length is 15 residues. CDR1 and CDR2 (germline): WSHSY, SAAADI. The V end was cut by 3 bases, the J end by 5 bases, with 14 bases between.

The rearrangement joins TRBV2 to TRBJ2-3; possibly TRBD2 for D (5 bases). Germline CDR1 SNHLY, CDR2 FYNNEI. This CDR3 has 14 amino acids. V was shortened by 6 bases and J by 1 base, with 11 bases between the two germline ends. The CDR3 region is CASSGVGGTDTQYF. In DNA, the CDR3 is TGTGCCAGCAGCGGGGTTGGGGGCACAGATACGCAGTATTTT.

The chain combines TRBV7-3 with TRBJ2-1, with 12 nucleotides matching TRBD2. V trimming: 4 bases; J trimming: 2 bases; junction bases outside the gene matches: 0. The CDR3 sequence is 15 residues long. The germline V gene has CDR1 SGHTA and CDR2 FQGTGA. CDR3 DNA sequence: TGTGCCAGCAGCTCTAGCGGGGGGGCCTACAATGAGCAGTTCTTC. Translation: CASSSSGGAYNEQFF. Looking up the rest from reference TRBV7-3 and TRBJ2-1 gives the full variable domain: GAGVSQTPSNKVTEKGKYVELRCDPISGHTALYWYRQSLGQGPEFLIYFQGTGAADDSGLPNDRFFAVRPEGSVSTLKIQRTERGDSAVYLCASSSSGGAYNEQFFGPGTRLTVL.

The gene calls are TRBV9 and TRBJ2-7, with D possibly TRBD1 on 5 matching bases. V lost 4 bases, J lost 2 bases, and 13 bases lay in between. The CDR3 runs to 14 residues. Germline V lookup: CDR1 SGDLS, CDR2 YYNGEE. For the CDR3, the DNA is TGTGCCAGCAGCTCCTACGACAGCCCCTACGAGCAGTACTTC. It codes for CASSSYDSPYEQYF.

This clonotype was picked up a small number of times. This chain links TRBV12-3 or TRBV12-4 with TRBJ2-7; the D gene could be TRBD1 or TRBD2 (6 bases each). V lost 2 bases and J lost 0, with 14 bases in between. This CDR3 is built from 16 residues. The CDR3 DNA follows: TGTGCCAGCAGTTTAACCCGGGGGCAAAGCTCCTACGAGCAGTACTTC. Translation gives CASSLTRGQSSYEQYF.

This clonotype was seen ten or more times. The chain has TRBV5-1 and TRBJ1-1, with a weak D call TRBD1 (5 bases). The CDR3 runs 15 residues. The germline CDR1 and CDR2 sequences are SGHRS and YFSETQ. Trimming took off 0 bases at V and 1 base at J, with 10 bases between the two ends. For the CDR3, the DNA is TGCGCCAGCAGCTTGGAGGGGCACAAGAACACTGAAGCTTTCTTT. Its translation: CASSLEGHKNTEAFF.

The chain is built from TRBV12-3 or TRBV12-4 and TRBJ1-5; 9 nucleotides line up with TRBD1. This CDR3 is 14 amino acids long. After removal of 6 bases from V and 3 bases from J, the junction contained 3 bases not matched to a gene. The CDR3, as DNA: TGTGCCAGCAGGGGACAGGGATACAATCAGCCCCAGCATTTT. Encoded protein: CASRGQGYNQPQHF.

The V call is TRBV19, the J call TRBJ1-1; D remains ambiguous. This CDR3 region has 17 residues. The V gene's germline CDR1 is LNHDA and CDR2 SQIVND (reference sequence). The ends were cut back, 6 bases at V and 2 bases at J, with 22 bases in the middle. The CDR3 region has the DNA TGTGCCAGTAGGCAGCTGGGGAGGAGGTTTGAAAACACTGAAGCTTTCTTT. Translating it yields CASRQLGRRFENTEAFF. The complete variable domain, with remaining parts taken from reference TRBV19 and TRBJ1-1, reads DGGITQSPKYLFRKEGQNVTLSCEQNLNHDAMYWYRQDPGQGLRLIYYSQIVNDFQKGDIAEGYSVSREKKESFPLTVTSAQKNPTAFYLCASRQLGRRFENTEAFFGQGTRLTVV.

The V and J genes are TRBV19 and TRBJ1-2; TRBD1 matches 7 bases. Germline CDR1 and CDR2: LNHDA and SQIVND (reference sequence). V lost 4 bases to trimming and J lost 2 bases; unmatched junction nucleotides: 7. CDR3 size: 15 residues. This CDR3 reads CASSTQTQGNYGYTF. In DNA form, the CDR3 reads TGTGCCAGTAGTACCCAGACACAGGGGAACTATGGCTACACCTTC.

Remarks on this clonotype: This may stem from a read error, because a much larger clone lies one nucleotide away. The genes are TRBV10-3 and TRBJ1-5; D gene ambiguous. CDR3 length equals 14 residues. V was trimmed by 6 bases and J by 4 bases, leaving 13 bases between them. Germline values: CDR1 ENHRY, CDR2 SYGVKD. The CDR3 coding sequence is TGTGCCATCAGCCAGACGAGCGCTAATCAGCCCCAGCATTTT. Encoded protein: CAISQTSANQPQHF.

This clonotype has a count of ten or more. This chain uses TRBV10-3 with TRBJ1-5; unclear D gene. Germline V gene data show CDR1 as ENHRY and CDR2 as SYGVKD. This CDR3 has 14 residues. V gave up 0 bases and J gave up 8 bases, with 11 bases separating them. The CDR3: CAISESSVREPQHF. The CDR3, as DNA: TGTGCCATCAGTGAGTCGTCGGTAAGGGAGCCCCAGCATTTT.